The 19 T cell receptor beta chains in this list originate from one sample, sequenced in a study of blood T cell repertoires in COVID-19. Assay used: immunoSEQ multiplex PCR; TCRdb lists only in-frame clones, some missing. The sample contains over 65,000 clones, approximately 87% of which appear only once. Sequencing was done on a sample of peripheral blood. Every receptor here comes from a human donor in a cohort sampled during active COVID-19.

The V call is TRBV30, the J call TRBJ1-1; a weak D match, TRBD1 (5 bases). CDR3 length equals 17 residues. The germline V and J ends were trimmed by 0 bases and 3 bases, with 20 bases remaining between them. Looked up from germline, CDR1 is GTSNPN and CDR2 is SVGIG (reference sequence). CDR3: CAWSVRGRTSWDTEAFF. The CDR3 bases are TGTGCCTGGAGTGTAAGGGGCAGGACATCGTGGGACACTGAAGCTTTCTTT.

In its sample, this clone was seen once. The chain employs TRBV5-5 and TRBJ2-7; no clear D gene. This CDR3 comprises 15 residues. In germline, CDR1 is SGHKS, CDR2 YYEKEE (reference sequence). The V end lost 0 bases, the J end lost 3 bases, and 13 bases lay between the germline ends. CDR3 sequence (DNA): TGTGCCAGCAGCTTGGCCCAGCGACCGCTCTACGAGCAGTACTTC. Translating gives CASSLAQRPLYEQYF.

The V and J genes are TRBV3-1 (or the pseudogene TRBV3-2) and TRBJ1-6, with D unclear. The germline V gene encodes CDR1 LGHDT and CDR2 YNNKEL (reference sequence). This CDR3 is 14 amino acids long. Trimming took off 1 base at V and 7 bases at J, with 8 bases between the two ends. The CDR3 sequence: CASSQGPSNSPLHF. CDR3 nucleotides: TGTGCCAGCAGCCAAGGGCCTTCAAATTCACCCCTCCACTTT.

This chain uses TRBV10-1 with TRBJ2-3, with 9 nucleotides matching TRBD2. The CDR3 is 17 amino acids. The V and J ends lost 4 bases and 2 bases, in that order; junction bases with no gene match: 10. Germline assignment: CDR1 WNHNN and CDR2 SYGVQD (reference sequence). The CDR3 DNA reads TGCGCCAGCAGTGGCCCTATTAGCGGGAGTGACACAGATACGCAGTATTTT. It codes for CASSGPISGSDTDTQYF.

J is TRBJ2-1 and V is TRBV5-4; 7 bases are a match to TRBD1. The CDR3 length is 14 residues. Germline V gene lookup returns CDR1 SGHNT and CDR2 YYREEE (reference sequence). V lost 4 bases and J lost 4; bases outside the gene matches: 5. The CDR3 protein is CASSPGTVYNEQFF. The CDR3 DNA sequence: TGTGCCAGCAGCCCGGGGACAGTATACAATGAGCAGTTCTTC.

In this sample, this clone turned up once. As DNA, the CDR3 is TGCGCCAGCAGCCCCGGGACTAGCGGTTACAATGAGCAGTTCTTC. Translating it yields CASSPGTSGYNEQFF. The chain uses TRBV5-1 and TRBJ2-1; 11 nucleotides match TRBD2. Germline loops: CDR1 SGHRS, CDR2 YFSETQ. The CDR3 totals 15 residues. V lost 4 bases, J lost 4 bases, and 4 bases stayed unmatched.

The genes are TRBV6-1 and TRBJ1-2; no clear D gene. The ends were cut back, 0 bases at V and 1 base at J, with 9 bases in the middle. Germline CDR1 reads MNHNS; CDR2 reads SASEGT. This CDR3 has 15 amino acids. CDR3 DNA: TGTGCCAGCAGTGAAGCGCAGATTGTTAACTATGGCTACACCTTC. This gives the protein CASSEAQIVNYGYTF.

In DNA, the CDR3 is TGTGCCAGCAGCAGGGGGCTAGCGGGAGGGCCTGGCGGGGAGCTGTTTTTT. It codes for CASSRGLAGGPGGELFF. This chain links TRBV5-4 with TRBJ2-2; TRBD2 matches 12 bases. V was pared by 4 bases and J by 7 bases, with 11 bases of the junction left unmatched. CDR1 SGHNT and CDR2 YYREEE come from the germline V gene (reference sequence). The CDR3 totals 17 residues.

The chain combines TRBV5-1 with TRBJ2-7; TRBD2 agrees at 7 bases. The V gene's germline CDR1 is SGHRS and CDR2 YFSETQ. The CDR3 is 14 amino acids. V was clipped by 1 base and J by 0 bases; unmatched bases: 1. CDR3 nucleotides: TGCGCCAGCAGCTTGACTAGCGCCTCCTACGAGCAGTACTTC. Its translation: CASSLTSASYEQYF.

The V call is TRBV28, the J call TRBJ1-1; 7 nucleotides align to TRBD1. With 6 bases clipped from V and 11 bases from J, the junction kept 12 bases outside the gene matches. Looked up from germline, CDR1 is MDHEN and CDR2 is SYDVKM. The CDR3 is made up of 13 amino acids. The CDR3 DNA sequence: TGTGCCAGCAGATCCGGGACAGTCGAGGTGGCTTTCTTT. Protein: CASRSGTVEVAFF.

This clone is a singleton in its sample. V gene TRBV14 combines with J gene TRBJ1-2, with 7 bases identical to TRBD1. The CDR3 loop spans 13 amino acids. CDR1 is SGHDN, CDR2 FVKESK, per germline. V shed 4 bases and J 8 bases; nucleotides not matched to a gene: 7. The CDR3 protein is CASSPRQGSGYTF. CDR3 DNA sequence: TGTGCCAGCAGCCCGCGACAGGGAAGCGGCTACACCTTC.

The gene calls are TRBV7-2 and TRBJ2-7; 7 bases are shared with TRBD1. CDR1 and CDR2 (germline): SGHTA, FQGNSA. The CDR3 consists of 12 residues. V lost 5 bases and J lost 6; bases outside the gene matches: 4. In DNA form, the CDR3 reads TGTGCCAGCAGCCCGGACAGGCGCGAGCAGTACTTC. This sequence encodes CASSPDRREQYF.

In its sample, this clone was seen once. This chain links TRBV14 with TRBJ2-3, with D possibly being TRBD1 (6 bases). CDR1 SGHDN and CDR2 FVKESK come from the germline V gene. The ends were cut back, 4 bases at V and 8 bases at J, with 10 bases in the middle. CDR3 size: 12 residues. The CDR3 reads CASSLTGFTQYF. Written as DNA, the CDR3 is TGTGCCAGCAGCCTTACAGGGTTTACGCAGTATTTT.

The chain recombines TRBV30 with TRBJ1-5, with D possibly being TRBD1 (5 bases). Germline V gene lookup returns CDR1 GTSNPN and CDR2 SVGIG (reference sequence). The CDR3 spans 15 residues. V lost 0 bases to trimming and J lost 7 bases, with 16 bases between them. In nucleotides, the CDR3 is TGTGCCTGGAGTGTACCAGACAGAAGGAACCAGCCCCAGCATTTT. As protein: CAWSVPDRRNQPQHF.

This chain joins TRBV4-1 and TRBJ2-7, with 8 bases fitting TRBD1. V shed 3 bases, J shed 6 bases, and the junction held 13 bases outside the gene matches. The germline CDR1 and CDR2 sequences are MGHRA and YSYEKL. The CDR3 extends over 16 amino acids. This CDR3 reads CASSHMDRVVFGEQYF. The CDR3 DNA sequence: TGCGCCAGCAGCCACATGGACAGGGTGGTCTTCGGCGAGCAGTACTTC.

The chain recombines TRBV28 with TRBJ1-2, with a weak D call TRBD1 (6 bases). Trimming took 2 bases from V and 8 from J, leaving 12 bases between them. The CDR3 is 13 amino acids. Germline V gene lookup returns CDR1 MDHEN and CDR2 SYDVKM. In nucleotides, the CDR3 is TGTGCCAGCAGTTTACAAACAGGGTGGGGCTACACCTTC. Protein product: CASSLQTGWGYTF.

CDR3 nucleotide sequence: TGCAGCGTTGACCGGGACAGGGGACGAGGGAACACTGAAGCTTTCTTT. It is translated as CSVDRDRGRGNTEAFF. The chain is built from TRBV29-1 and TRBJ1-1; 10 bases agree with TRBD1. CDR1 SQVTM and CDR2 ANQGSEA come from the germline V gene. V lost 3 bases to trimming and J lost 1 base; unmatched junction nucleotides: 8. There are 16 residues in the CDR3. Full variable domain (remainder filled in from reference TRBV29-1 and TRBJ1-1): SAVISQKPSRDICQRGTSLTIQCQVDSQVTMMFWYRQQPGQSLTLIATANQGSEATYESGFVIDKFPISRPNLTFSTLTVSNMSPEDSSIYLCSVDRDRGRGNTEAFFGQGTRLTVV.

This clone was counted once. For the CDR3, the DNA is TGTGCCAGCTCACCTCAAGGGACTAGCGCGCACAATGAGCAGTTCTTC. Its translation: CASSPQGTSAHNEQFF. This chain uses TRBV18 with TRBJ2-1, with 10 bases that match TRBD2. J lost 5 bases, V lost 3 bases, and 7 bases had no gene match. This CDR3 has 16 residues. Per germline, CDR1 KGHSH and CDR2 LQKENI.

CDR3 nucleotides: TGTGCCAGCAGCTCCCCGACAGGGGGGGACTATGGCTACACCTTC. This encodes CASSSPTGGDYGYTF. The rearrangement links TRBV5-4 to TRBJ1-2, with TRBD1 matching over 9 bases. Germline values: CDR1 SGHNT, CDR2 YYREEE (reference sequence). The CDR3 loop spans 15 amino acids. Trimming took 3 bases from V and 3 from J; bases not matched to a gene: 6.